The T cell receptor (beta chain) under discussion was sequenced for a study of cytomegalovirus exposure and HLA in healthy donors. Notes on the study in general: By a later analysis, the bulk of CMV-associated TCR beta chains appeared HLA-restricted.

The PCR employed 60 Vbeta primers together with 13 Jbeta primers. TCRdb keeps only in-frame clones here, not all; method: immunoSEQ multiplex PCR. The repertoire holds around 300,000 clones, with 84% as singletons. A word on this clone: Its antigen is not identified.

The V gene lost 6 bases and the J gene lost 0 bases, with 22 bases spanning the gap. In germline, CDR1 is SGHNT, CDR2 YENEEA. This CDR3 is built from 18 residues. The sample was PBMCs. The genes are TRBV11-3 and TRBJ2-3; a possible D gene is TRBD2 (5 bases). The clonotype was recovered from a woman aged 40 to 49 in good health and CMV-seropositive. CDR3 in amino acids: CASSSKRPGGGSTDTQYF. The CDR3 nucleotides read TGTGCCAGCAGTTCTAAGCGCCCAGGAGGAGGTAGCACAGATACGCAGTATTTT.